This is a list of T cell receptor beta chains from one sample in a study of vaccination effects on CD4 cells after COVID-19. TCRdb's table, derived via immunoSEQ multiplex PCR, lists solely in-frame clones and lacks some. The sample has about 23,000 clones; roughly two thirds are singletons. No cognate antigen is known for these TCRs. Sequences were derived from CD4+ T cells from PBMCs cultured with SARS-CoV-2 spike peptides, sampled before COVID-19 vaccination. Receptors originate from a human donor who received a COVID-19 vaccine. CDR3s include the opening cysteine and the closing phenylalanine or tryptophan.

v_call: TRBV5-1; j_call: TRBJ2-1; cdr3_aa: CASSITSEIYNEQFF
v_call: TRBV3-1/TRBV3-2; j_call: TRBJ2-1; cdr3_aa: CASSRTSSILYNEQFF
v_call: TRBV7-2; j_call: TRBJ1-6; cdr3_aa: CASSLGQGPGSPLHF
v_call: TRBV7-2; j_call: TRBJ1-1; cdr3_aa: CASSPWRNTEAFF
v_call: TRBV5-1; j_call: TRBJ2-7; cdr3_aa: CASSLGYGPSYEQYF
v_call: TRBV5-1; j_call: TRBJ2-3; cdr3_aa: CASSRRLAVDSSTDTQYF
v_call: TRBV3-1/TRBV3-2; j_call: TRBJ2-1; cdr3_aa: CASSSYNEQFF
v_call: TRBV9; j_call: TRBJ2-1; cdr3_aa: CASSSRRYGFRASGMYNEQFF
v_call: TRBV4-1; j_call: TRBJ2-7; cdr3_aa: CASSQAPTAGGGEQYF
v_call: TRBV5-8; j_call: TRBJ2-3; cdr3_aa: CASSFKDLADTQYF
v_call: TRBV5-4; j_call: TRBJ2-2; cdr3_aa: CASSLDRGNTGELFF
v_call: TRBV18; j_call: TRBJ2-7; cdr3_aa: CASSLGTSETYEQYF
v_call: TRBV30; j_call: TRBJ1-4; cdr3_aa: CAAYRGDANEKLFF
v_call: TRBV4-1; j_call: TRBJ2-6; cdr3_aa: CASSQVPGRASGSGANVLTF
v_call: TRBV2; j_call: TRBJ1-5; cdr3_aa: CASRGTYSNQPQHF
v_call: TRBV2; j_call: TRBJ1-3; cdr3_aa: CASSDQGSSGNTIYF
v_call: TRBV5-1; j_call: TRBJ2-7; cdr3_aa: CASNTGGSYEQYF
v_call: TRBV25-1; j_call: TRBJ2-2; cdr3_aa: CASSEWANTGELFF
v_call: TRBV19; j_call: TRBJ1-1; cdr3_aa: CASSPRHGAWGSREVNTEAFF
v_call: TRBV7-9; j_call: TRBJ1-1; cdr3_aa: CASSLGSHGNTEAFF
v_call: TRBV19; j_call: TRBJ2-7; cdr3_aa: CASSIGTGEQYF
v_call: TRBV15; j_call: TRBJ1-2; cdr3_aa: CATSRDGGGYTF
v_call: TRBV5-8; j_call: TRBJ2-5; cdr3_aa: CASSFGRGMQETQYF
v_call: TRBV5-6; j_call: TRBJ1-2; cdr3_aa: CASSSWQAGPINYGYTF
v_call: TRBV6-5; j_call: TRBJ2-7; cdr3_aa: CASKTSGSSSYEQYF
v_call: TRBV18; j_call: TRBJ1-2; cdr3_aa: CASSLPGTGGYGYTF
v_call: TRBV7-8; j_call: TRBJ1-3; cdr3_aa: CASSLVGREGNTIYF
v_call: TRBV6-4; j_call: TRBJ2-2; cdr3_aa: CASSDSTTGELFF
v_call: TRBV6-2/TRBV6-3; j_call: TRBJ1-2; cdr3_aa: CASSYLFDRVDNYGYTF
v_call: TRBV30; j_call: TRBJ1-1; cdr3_aa: CAWGQSNTEAFF
v_call: TRBV30; j_call: TRBJ2-1; cdr3_aa: CAWSGGRGRPNNEQFF
v_call: TRBV7-2; j_call: TRBJ1-1; cdr3_aa: CASSTSGYMPNTEAFF
v_call: TRBV19; j_call: TRBJ2-7; cdr3_aa: CATQPGQGYDEQYF
v_call: TRBV7-9; j_call: TRBJ1-6; cdr3_aa: CASSGGTGTGNSPLHF
v_call: TRBV15; j_call: TRBJ1-3; cdr3_aa: CATSRDDLLRDSGNTIYF
v_call: TRBV2; j_call: TRBJ2-7; cdr3_aa: CASSDGGTSGGYEQYF
v_call: TRBV11-3; j_call: TRBJ1-1; cdr3_aa: CASSLGGRVGTEAFF
v_call: TRBV27; j_call: TRBJ2-1; cdr3_aa: CASSLSPSGSGWFF
v_call: TRBV27; j_call: TRBJ2-6; cdr3_aa: CASSSAPGLSGANVLTF
v_call: TRBV4-2; j_call: TRBJ2-5; cdr3_aa: CASSQEMLGRETQYF
v_call: TRBV15; j_call: TRBJ2-7; cdr3_aa: CATSKGSYEQYF
v_call: TRBV20-1; j_call: TRBJ2-3; cdr3_aa: CSASTGKRGTDTQYF
v_call: TRBV19; j_call: TRBJ2-2; cdr3_aa: CASSNLAGALGAGELFF
v_call: TRBV5-6; j_call: TRBJ1-1; cdr3_aa: CASSLGLVKNTEAFF
v_call: TRBV11-2; j_call: TRBJ2-7; cdr3_aa: CASSENRLTYEQYF
v_call: TRBV11-2; j_call: TRBJ2-1; cdr3_aa: CASSPGNRGNEQFF
v_call: TRBV18; j_call: TRBJ1-1; cdr3_aa: CASSPNGGAGTEAFF
v_call: TRBV20-1; j_call: TRBJ2-1; cdr3_aa: CSASIPAYNEQFF
v_call: TRBV28; j_call: TRBJ2-7; cdr3_aa: CASSVMSTSGTYEQYF
v_call: TRBV7-9; j_call: TRBJ1-1; cdr3_aa: CASSTHNFRGQEAFF
v_call: TRBV2; j_call: TRBJ2-1; cdr3_aa: CASSDFYNEQFF
v_call: TRBV13; j_call: TRBJ2-5; cdr3_aa: CASSPNGLAETQYF
v_call: TRBV4-1; j_call: TRBJ1-1; cdr3_aa: CASSQDRTVNTEAFF
v_call: TRBV7-9; j_call: TRBJ1-1; cdr3_aa: CASSLALSGITEAFF